The 12 T cell receptor beta chains listed next were all sequenced from one sample in a study of glioma-infiltrating T cells after dendritic cell vaccination. The data were produced by immunoSEQ multiplex PCR, yet TCRdb's version contains in-frame clones alone and is incomplete. The table has under 100,000 clones, 79% seen once; the top ten hold approximately 5.9%. Sample: blood, taken before dendritic cell vaccination. These receptors all stem from a human donor with glioblastoma.

The chain is built from TRBV7-9 and TRBJ2-2; D remains ambiguous. Germline CDR1 is SEHNR and CDR2 is FQNEAQ (reference sequence). The CDR3 covers 16 residues. V was trimmed by 8 bases and J by 1 base, leaving 17 bases between them. The CDR3, as DNA: TGTGCCAGCTATATGCTTGGTCAGAAGAACACCGGGGAGCTGTTTTTT. This translates into CASYMLGQKNTGELFF.

This clone was counted only a few times. V and J are TRBV4-2 and TRBJ1-1; D possibly corresponds to TRBD1 (5 bases). The CDR3 is 15 residues long. The V end lost 1 base, the J end lost 1 base, and 10 bases lay between the germline ends. Germline lookup yields CDR1 LGHNA and CDR2 YNFKEQ. The CDR3 nucleotides are TGTGCCAGCAGCCAAGCCGACAGCCCGAACACTGAAGCTTTCTTT. It translates to CASSQADSPNTEAFF.

This clone appeared a single time. The chain uses TRBV6-1 and TRBJ1-1, with no clear D. The CDR3 sequence is 13 residues long. From germline, CDR1 is MNHNS and CDR2 SASEGT. Trimming took 7 bases from V and 1 from J, leaving 10 bases between them. The CDR3 spells CASKSKPNTEAFF. CDR3 nucleotides: TGTGCCAGCAAGAGCAAACCGAACACTGAAGCTTTCTTT.

The genes are TRBV11-2 and TRBJ1-1, with 8 nucleotides matching TRBD1. Germline V gene data show CDR1 as SGHAT and CDR2 as FQNNGV. With 10 bases clipped from V and 10 bases from J, the junction kept 11 bases outside the gene matches. This CDR3 is built from 12 residues. CDR3 amino acids: CATDRGEPGAFF. The CDR3 region has the DNA TGTGCCACAGACAGGGGAGAGCCAGGAGCTTTCTTT.

Only one count was recorded for this clone. This rearrangement joins TRBV5-4 to TRBJ1-3; D is ambiguous. From germline, CDR1 is SGHNT and CDR2 YYREEE (reference sequence). The CDR3 has 12 residues. V was clipped by 1 base and J by 3 bases, with 2 bases between them. The CDR3 nucleotides are TGTGCCAGCAGCTTGTATGGAAACACCATATATTTT. Translated, it gives CASSLYGNTIYF.

The chain recombines TRBV25-1 with TRBJ1-3; D is perhaps TRBD1 (6 bases). Trimming stripped 3 bases from V and 6 bases from J, with 15 bases between. In germline, CDR1 is MGHDK, CDR2 SYGVNS. This CDR3 contains 15 residues. The CDR3 DNA is TGTGCCAGCAGTGAGCTCACAGGGTTTGAAAACACCATATATTTT. The encoded protein is CASSELTGFENTIYF.

The genes are TRBV5-1 and TRBJ2-4; a weak D match, TRBD1 (5 bases). V lost 0 bases and J 8 bases, leaving 12 bases between the germline ends. Germline V gene sequence: CDR1 SGHRS, CDR2 YFSETQ. The CDR3 is made up of 14 amino acids. The DNA for the CDR3 is TGCGCCAGCAGCTTGGCTACAACAGGAGACATTCAGTACTTC. Translated: CASSLATTGDIQYF.

This chain joins TRBV7-9 and TRBJ2-4; 7 positions match TRBD1. V lost 3 bases and J lost 0; bases outside the gene matches: 8. CDR3 length: 17 amino acids. The germline gives CDR1 SEHNR, CDR2 FQNEAQ (reference sequence). The DNA for the CDR3 is TGTGCCAGCAGCTTCGGGTCCGGGACAGTAGCCAAAAACATTCAGTACTTC. This encodes CASSFGSGTVAKNIQYF.

This chain links TRBV2 with TRBJ2-5, with 9 bases matching TRBD2. The end of the DNA aligns better with TRBJ2-7, so the J call may be wrong. CDR1 and CDR2 (germline): SNHLY, FYNNEI. The CDR3 is 18 residues long. The CDR3 loop is CASSVGASGVVGPYEQYF. CDR3 DNA sequence: TGTGCCAGCAGTGTTGGGGCTAGCGGGGTAGTGGGCCCCTACGAGCAGTACTTC.

This clone has only a few counts. The V and J genes are TRBV5-4 and TRBJ1-3; no firm D call. Trimming removed 4 bases from V and 0 bases from J, with 11 bases in between. Germline V gene data show CDR1 as SGHNT and CDR2 as YYREEE (reference sequence). This CDR3 is 15 amino acids long. CDR3 region: CASSTVTGSGNTIYF. In DNA form, the CDR3 reads TGTGCCAGCAGCACCGTGACGGGCTCTGGAAACACCATATATTTT.

The gene calls are TRBV7-2 and TRBJ2-3, with 10 bases lining up with TRBD2. CDR1 is SGHTA and CDR2 is FQGNSA in the germline V gene. There are 16 residues in the CDR3. V was clipped by 4 bases and J by 6 bases; unmatched bases: 10. CDR3 residues: CASSSSLAGRRDTQYF. CDR3 in DNA: TGTGCCAGCAGCTCCTCACTAGCGGGGCGCCGGGATACGCAGTATTTT.

This clone was observed a few times. The chain is built from TRBV28 and TRBJ1-2; 9 bases are shared with TRBD1. Per germline, CDR1 MDHEN and CDR2 SYDVKM. The CDR3 loop spans 15 amino acids. The V segment lost 6 bases and the J segment 2 bases; nucleotides outside the gene matches: 7. The CDR3 coding sequence is TGTGCCAGCAGCCCAAGGGACAGGGCCAACTATGGCTACACCTTC. Protein product: CASSPRDRANYGYTF.